Included here is one TCR beta chain sequence, with context. This sample is part of a study of blood T cell repertoires in COVID-19. Original methodology: Reference gene primer amplification in the assay estimated nucleated cell counts. Method: immunoSEQ multiplex PCR; TCRdb's copy keeps in-frame clones and lacks some. V and J calls and clone size are those listed in that table; D and trimming were worked out from the DNA. The sample holds 210,000 or so clones, 70% to 90% seen once. Trimming removed 8 bases at V and 6 bases at J, with 20 bases between. The CDR3 is 15 amino acids. The germline CDR1 and CDR2 sequences are LNHDA and SQIVND (reference sequence).

The V call is TRBV19, the J call TRBJ1-5; D remains ambiguous. This clonotype was sampled from a young man who had recovered from COVID-19. The material sequenced was PBMCs or T cells enriched from blood (not recorded which). This CDR3 reads CASEIRGGGGQPQHF. CDR3 coding DNA: TGTGCCAGTGAAATTCGAGGCGGAGGCGGTCAGCCCCAGCATTTT.